This is a list of T cell receptor beta chains from one sample in a study of blood T cell repertoires in COVID-19. Sequencing used immunoSEQ multiplex PCR; TCRdb keeps in-frame clones, though not all of them. Of around 160,000 clones detected, 75% to 85% appear once; the ten largest clones hold about an eighth. Sequenced: peripheral blood. These receptors were obtained from a man aged 55 to 70 with active or convalescent COVID-19. Each CDR3 is given without its conserved first and last residue.

V	J	CDR3
TRBV27	TRBJ1-3	ASRQTGPGNTIY
TRBV5-1	TRBJ2-3	ASSSTGGGSTDTQY
TRBV29-1	TRBJ2-7	SVGPGTRRYEQY
TRBV15	TRBJ1-2	ATRHGMDSRYGYT
TRBV5-6	TRBJ2-5	ASSLGGQGTETQY
TRBV6-2/TRBV6-3	TRBJ2-5	ASSSRSTSGSPQETQY
TRBV30	TRBJ1-6	AWSPPAGESSPLH
TRBV9	TRBJ2-3	ASSGYSASTDTQY
TRBV7-7	TRBJ2-1	ASSPGLSSYNEQF
TRBV7-6	TRBJ1-1	ASSLGPPGPMNTEAF
TRBV5-1	TRBJ2-1	ASKGFSAGEGEQF
TRBV4-2	TRBJ2-2	ASSRDSPNTGELF
TRBV19	TRBJ2-7	ASSMGQGLYEQY
TRBV19	TRBJ2-1	ASSRRAVGTTLEGSYNEQF
TRBV27	TRBJ2-3	ASSLGPRGSLAASTDTQY